The 17 T cell receptor beta chains presented below share a single source sample, sequenced in a study of T cell responses to AZD1222 COVID-19 vaccine. Clones were sequenced by immunoSEQ multiplex PCR, and TCRdb holds only the in-frame ones, with some missing. The top ten hold less than 5.5% of the sample, which has about 96,000 clones, under 95% seen once. Here the sequenced sample was peripheral blood, taken on day 0 of MenACWY control vaccination. These TCRs come from an adult in good health.

This clone showed up just once. V and J are TRBV6-4 and TRBJ1-6, with 12 bases matching TRBD1. Per the germline V gene, CDR1 is MRHNA and CDR2 is SNTAGT. CDR3 size: 15 residues. The V gene end was trimmed by 6 bases and the J gene end by 9 bases; junction bases not matched to a gene: 6. The CDR3 bases are TGTGCCAGCAGGGCCGGGACAGGGGGCTTTTCACCCCTCCACTTT. Residues: CASRAGTGGFSPLHF.

This clone appeared a single time. V gene TRBV6-5 combines with J gene TRBJ1-2; D unresolved. Germline assignment: CDR1 MNHEY and CDR2 SVGAGI. The V end lost 0 bases, the J end lost 4 bases, and 9 bases lay between the germline ends. This CDR3 has 14 amino acids. In DNA, the CDR3 is TGTGCCAGCAGTTACTCGGTTGAAGGCTATGGCTACACCTTC. Translation gives CASSYSVEGYGYTF.

The rearrangement links TRBV29-1 to TRBJ1-4; no clear D. Trimming shortened V by 7 bases and J by 5 bases, and 11 bases separated the two germline ends. CDR3 size: 12 residues. Germline CDR1 reads SQVTM; CDR2 reads ANQGSEA. The CDR3 sequence is CSAGVSNEKLFF. In nucleotides, the CDR3 is TGCAGCGCCGGAGTGTCCAATGAAAAACTGTTTTTT.

The chain joins TRBV28 to TRBJ1-2; no definite D call. The CDR3 is 13 amino acids. V dropped 6 bases and J dropped 8 bases, with 16 bases sitting between them. CDR1 MDHEN and CDR2 SYDVKM come from the germline V gene. CDR3 loop: CASRGGPTKGYTF. The CDR3 coding sequence is TGTGCCAGCAGGGGCGGCCCAACTAAGGGCTACACCTTC.

The chain joins TRBV4-2 to TRBJ1-1; no firm D call. CDR3 length equals 14 residues. Looked up from germline, CDR1 is LGHNA and CDR2 is YNFKEQ. V was clipped by 0 bases and J by 10 bases, with 15 bases between them. In DNA form, the CDR3 reads TGTGCCAGCAGCCAAGATCGGGTTGGCCCTGCAGCTTTCTTT. Translation gives CASSQDRVGPAAFF.

This chain joins TRBV24-1 and TRBJ1-2; D is possibly TRBD1 (5 bases). Between the trimmed V and J ends, which lost 7 bases and 1 base, there was a span of 9 bases. This CDR3 region has 13 residues. Germline assignment: CDR1 KGHDR and CDR2 SFDVKD. This CDR3 reads CATRDSNNYGYTF. The CDR3 region has the DNA TGTGCCACCAGAGACAGCAATAACTATGGCTACACCTTC.

This clone came up once. The chain is built from TRBV6-5 and TRBJ1-1; no definite D call. CDR3 length: 14 residues. Trimming took 5 bases from V and 0 from J, leaving 10 bases between them. Germline CDR1 reads MNHEY; CDR2 reads SVGAGI. DNA for the CDR3: TGTGCCAGCAGTCCGGAACGTATGAACACTGAAGCTTTCTTT. Residues: CASSPERMNTEAFF.

This chain uses TRBV6-2 or TRBV6-3 with TRBJ2-7; the D is unclear. Trimming left V 5 bases short and J 2 bases short, with 4 bases between. Germline V gene sequence: CDR1 MNHEY, CDR2 SVGEGT. The CDR3 has 11 residues. The CDR3, as DNA: TGTGCCAGCAGTGACACCTACGAGCAGTACTTC. It translates to CASSDTYEQYF.

The chain has TRBV4-3 and TRBJ1-4; tentative D call: TRBD1 (6 bases). This CDR3 region has 18 residues. Per germline, CDR1 LGHNA and CDR2 YSLEER. Trimming shortened V by 1 base and J by 5 bases, and 20 bases separated the two germline ends. The CDR3 nucleotides are TGCGCCAGCAGCCAAGTGGGGGGGGCAGGCAGAGCGAATGAAAAACTGTTTTTT. Protein: CASSQVGGAGRANEKLFF.

This chain connects TRBV27 to TRBJ2-7, with 13 bases lining up with TRBD2. Germline assignment: CDR1 MNHEY and CDR2 SMNVEV (reference sequence). V lost 7 bases to trimming and J lost 3 bases; unmatched junction nucleotides: 9. The CDR3 is 16 amino acids. The CDR3 here is CASTSLRTSGSYEQYF. Written as DNA, the CDR3 is TGTGCCAGCACTTCTCTACGGACTAGCGGGAGCTACGAGCAGTACTTC.

The V call is TRBV19, the J call TRBJ1-1; D uncertain. The CDR3 contains 12 residues. Deletions cut 3 bases from V and 7 bases from J, with 9 bases between. Germline-derived CDR1 and CDR2 are LNHDA and SQIVND (reference sequence). CDR3 nucleotide sequence: TGTGCCAGTAGTATGAGACGTGGTGAAGCTTTCTTT. Translation: CASSMRRGEAFF.

The J gene is TRBJ1-1, the V gene TRBV20-1; D is unresolved. CDR1 and CDR2 from the germline V gene are DFQATT and SNEGSKA (reference sequence). Deletions cut 3 bases from V and 1 base from J, with 12 bases between. The CDR3 is 14 amino acids. DNA of the CDR3: TGCAGTGCTAGTGATCGGATTTCGAACACTGAAGCTTTCTTT. Translated: CSASDRISNTEAFF.

This chain links TRBV1 with TRBJ1-4. TRBV1 is a recognized pseudogene. The CDR3 runs 15 residues. The CDR3 is CTSSQDTPNGLKTVF. As DNA, the CDR3 is TGCACCAGCAGCCAAGATACCCCTAATGGTCTGAAAACTGTTTTT.

The chain has TRBV18 and TRBJ2-7, with no clear D. The ends were cut back, 3 bases at V and 8 bases at J, with 11 bases in the middle. Per the germline V gene, CDR1 is KGHSH and CDR2 is LQKENI. This CDR3 comprises 12 residues. The CDR3 region has the DNA TGTGCCAGCTCACCCCGCGTCGGACAGCAGTACTTC. Its translation is CASSPRVGQQYF.

V and J are TRBV6-4 and TRBJ1-1, with D perhaps TRBD1 (6 bases). This CDR3 contains 19 residues. From germline, CDR1 is MRHNA and CDR2 SNTAGT. V lost 1 base and J 4 bases, leaving 25 bases between the germline ends. The CDR3 bases are TGTGCCAGCAGTGACTTAGGTGGTAGAAACAGGGAGGGGAGCACTGAAGCTTTCTTT. Its protein is CASSDLGGRNREGSTEAFF.

V is TRBV6-5 and J is TRBJ2-1; unclear D gene. Trimming took off 11 bases at V and 4 bases at J, with 18 bases between the two ends. The CDR3 consists of 14 residues. Germline CDR1 is MNHEY and CDR2 is SVGAGI. As DNA, the CDR3 is TGTGCCGGAACTACCGACGCTTTTTACAATGAGCAGTTCTTC. It specifies CAGTTDAFYNEQFF.

This chain uses TRBV7-9 with TRBJ1-2; D is unresolved. CDR1 and CDR2 from the germline V gene are SEHNR and FQNEAQ (reference sequence). With 3 bases removed from V and 0 bases from J, the gap between germline ends came to 5 bases. CDR3 length: 13 residues. CDR3: CASSFHANYGYTF. CDR3 DNA sequence: TGTGCCAGCAGCTTTCATGCTAACTATGGCTACACCTTC.